This entry lists 3 T cell receptor beta chains sequenced from one sample in a study of blood T cell repertoires in COVID-19. Libraries were prepared by immunoSEQ multiplex PCR; TCRdb keeps only in-frame clonotypes and omits some of them. The table records 110,000 or so clones, approximately 80% of them present only once. The sample taken for sequencing was peripheral blood. The receptors were sampled from a woman aged 40 to 50 with acute or convalescent COVID-19.

The chain carries TRBV30 and TRBJ1-4, with a weak D call TRBD1 (6 bases). V lost 1 base and J lost 7, with 10 bases in between. CDR1 and CDR2 from the germline V gene are GTSNPN and SVGIG (reference sequence). This CDR3 is 13 amino acids long. The CDR3 DNA is TGTGCCTGGAGTGAGGACAGCCGTGAAAAACTGTTTTTT. This gives the protein CAWSEDSREKLFF. The whole variable domain, remainder taken from reference TRBV30 and TRBJ1-4, is SQTIHQWPATLVQPVGSPLSLECTVEGTSNPNLYWYRQAAGRGLQLLFYSVGIGQISSEVPQNLSASRPQDRQFILSSKKLLLSDSGFYLCAWSEDSREKLFFGSGTQLSVL.

The chain employs TRBV5-6 and TRBJ2-1; 8 nucleotides line up with TRBD2. The germline V gene has CDR1 SGHDT and CDR2 YYEEEE. The V segment lost 7 bases and the J segment 9 bases; nucleotides outside the gene matches: 9. The CDR3 has 13 amino acids. The CDR3 spells CASGTSLWGEQFF. The CDR3 nucleotides read TGTGCCAGCGGGACTAGTTTGTGGGGTGAGCAGTTCTTC.

The chain combines TRBV29-1 with TRBJ2-3; 7 positions agree with TRBD1. V was pared by 4 bases and J by 4 bases, with 5 bases of the junction left unmatched. The CDR3 covers 13 residues. CDR1 is SQVTM, CDR2 ANQGSEA, per germline. The CDR3 region has the DNA TGCAGCGTTGGACAGGGACGGGCAGATACGCAGTATTTT. Translating gives CSVGQGRADTQYF.